What follows are 32 T cell receptor beta chains derived from one specimen sequenced in a study of PD-1 blockade in classical Hodgkin lymphoma. Sequencing was performed with immunoSEQ multiplex PCR; in TCRdb, only in-frame clones are kept and a portion is missing. The sample has roughly 56,000 clones; 88% are singletons. Every patient had relapsed following autologous stem cell transplantation, and cohorts differed in brentuximab vedotin exposure. Sample: peripheral blood mononuclear cells (PBMCs), taken before the second cycle of nivolumab. The receptors derive from a human donor with classical Hodgkin lymphoma.

This rearrangement joins TRBV5-1 to TRBJ2-3; D possibly corresponds to TRBD1 (5 bases). CDR3 size: 14 residues. V gave up 3 bases and J gave up 4 bases, with 12 bases separating them. Germline assignment: CDR1 SGHRS and CDR2 YFSETQ. The CDR3 DNA reads as TGCGCCAGCAGCTCGGGCAGGGTGTCAGATACGCAGTATTTT. This gives the protein CASSSGRVSDTQYF.

The rearrangement uses TRBV5-1 and TRBJ2-7, with D perhaps matching TRBD2 (6 bases). The CDR3 has 15 residues. Trimming pared 2 bases from V and 3 bases from J, leaving 15 bases between. Germline lookup yields CDR1 SGHRS and CDR2 YFSETQ. The CDR3 reads CASSLEPGVNYEQYF. CDR3 DNA: TGCGCCAGCAGCTTAGAGCCGGGGGTAAACTACGAGCAGTACTTC.

V and J are TRBV6-6 and TRBJ2-7; D may match TRBD1 or TRBD2 (6 bases each). The CDR3 extends over 16 amino acids. Germline V gene lookup returns CDR1 MNHNY and CDR2 SVGAGI (reference sequence). The V and J ends lost 0 bases and 4 bases respectively, with 16 bases between them. The CDR3 loop reads CASSYSRGEVVYEQYF. DNA for the CDR3: TGTGCCAGCAGTTACTCGAGGGGGGAAGTAGTGTACGAGCAGTACTTC.

The V and J genes are TRBV11-2 and TRBJ1-1; D may be TRBD1 (6 bases). From germline, CDR1 is SGHAT and CDR2 FQNNGV. This CDR3 is 14 amino acids long. V lost 6 bases and J lost 4, with 15 bases in between. The CDR3: CASSEGNRATEAFF. The CDR3 nucleotides read TGTGCCAGCAGTGAGGGGAACAGGGCCACTGAAGCTTTCTTT. Filled out from reference TRBV11-2 and TRBJ1-1, the complete variable domain reads EAGVAQSPRYKIIEKRQSVAFWCNPISGHATLYWYQQILGQGPKLLIQFQNNGVVDDSQLPKDRFSAERLKGVDSTLKIQPAKLEDSAVYLCASSEGNRATEAFFGQGTRLTVV.

This sequence joins TRBV4-2 and TRBJ2-2, with TRBD2 matching over 10 bases. The CDR3 is 17 residues long. The ends lost 4 bases at V and 7 bases at J; junction bases unmatched: 12. Per the germline V gene, CDR1 is LGHNA and CDR2 is YNFKEQ. CDR3 nucleotide sequence: TGTGCCAGCAGCCGAGGCGGGAGCGGGGGGGCCCACGGGGAGCTGTTTTTT. Its protein product is CASSRGGSGGAHGELFF.

The genes are TRBV27 and TRBJ2-7; D might be TRBD1 (6 bases). The V end lost 3 bases, the J end lost 3 bases, and 12 bases lay between the germline ends. The CDR3 runs 14 residues. Germline CDR1 MNHEY, CDR2 SMNVEV (reference sequence). Here the CDR3 DNA reads TGTGCCAGCAGTTTTATAGGACAGCTCTACGAGCAGTACTTC. Protein sequence: CASSFIGQLYEQYF.

This clone was observed a few times. This sequence joins TRBV19 and TRBJ1-1, with no clear D. Germline V gene sequence: CDR1 LNHDA, CDR2 SQIVND (reference sequence). The V end lost 5 bases, the J end lost 0 bases, and 7 bases lay between the germline ends. There are 13 residues in the CDR3. DNA for the CDR3: TGTGCCAGTAGTGTAGGGTTGAACACTGAAGCTTTCTTT. Its protein is CASSVGLNTEAFF.

The rearrangement links TRBV5-1 to TRBJ1-1; D not resolved. The V gene's germline CDR1 is SGHRS and CDR2 YFSETQ. Between the trimmed V and J ends, which lost 0 bases and 0 bases, there was a span of 9 bases. The CDR3 has 15 amino acids. The CDR3 region is CASSLVGEVNTEAFF. CDR3 DNA: TGCGCCAGCAGCTTGGTCGGGGAGGTGAACACTGAAGCTTTCTTT. Full variable domain (rest looked up from reference TRBV5-1 and TRBJ1-1): KAGVTQTPRYLIKTRGQQVTLSCSPISGHRSVSWYQQTPGQGLQFLFEYFSETQRNKGNFPGRFSGRQFSNSRSEMNVSTLELGDSALYLCASSLVGEVNTEAFFGQGTRLTVV.

The chain carries TRBV15 and TRBJ2-2; no clear D gene. This CDR3 is 14 amino acids long. V dropped 2 bases and J dropped 8 bases, with 12 bases sitting between them. Looked up from germline, CDR1 is LNHNV and CDR2 is YYDKDF (reference sequence). The CDR3 sequence is CATSRFGPLGELFF. The CDR3 DNA is TGTGCCACCAGCAGATTCGGACCCTTAGGGGAGCTGTTTTTT.

This rearrangement joins TRBV5-1 to TRBJ2-5, with 7 bases lining up with TRBD2. CDR1 and CDR2 from the germline V gene are SGHRS and YFSETQ. This CDR3 has 16 amino acids. With 0 bases clipped from V and 2 bases from J, the junction kept 7 bases outside the gene matches. The CDR3 loop is CASSLVGSGPQETQYF. As DNA, the CDR3 is TGCGCCAGCAGCTTGGTGGGTAGCGGGCCACAAGAGACCCAGTACTTC.

This chain uses TRBV7-8 with TRBJ1-2; tentative D call: TRBD1 (6 bases). CDR1 and CDR2 from the germline V gene are SGHVS and FQNEAQ. The ends were cut back, 0 bases at V and 2 bases at J, with 10 bases in the middle. The CDR3 totals 15 residues. This CDR3 is CASSLAAGANYGYTF. CDR3 nucleotide sequence: TGTGCCAGCAGCTTAGCGGCAGGGGCGAACTATGGCTACACCTTC.

The genes are TRBV7-8 and TRBJ1-1, with D unresolved. Per the germline V gene, CDR1 is SGHVS and CDR2 is FQNEAQ. V was clipped by 2 bases and J by 2 bases, with 12 bases between them. The CDR3 spans 15 residues. The CDR3 sequence is CASSLREPTNTEAFF. As DNA, the CDR3 is TGTGCCAGCAGCTTAAGGGAGCCCACCAACACTGAAGCTTTCTTT.

The chain recombines TRBV19 with TRBJ2-5, with 9 bases identical to TRBD2. This CDR3 is built from 16 residues. Germline CDR1 LNHDA, CDR2 SQIVND (reference sequence). V was pared by 7 bases and J by 10 bases, with 19 bases of the junction left unmatched. This CDR3 is CASTPGQGLAPGGQYF. The CDR3 DNA reads as TGTGCCAGTACCCCGGGTCAGGGACTAGCCCCTGGGGGCCAGTACTTC.

The CDR3 DNA is TGCGCCAGCAGACCGGGACCAGGGAACACTGAAGCTTTCTTT. This codes for CASRPGPGNTEAFF. This sequence joins TRBV5-1 and TRBJ1-1; possible D gene TRBD1, 5 bases. This CDR3 has 14 residues. Germline lookup yields CDR1 SGHRS and CDR2 YFSETQ. Trimming stripped 5 bases from V and 1 base from J, with 12 bases between.

The chain recombines TRBV5-1 with TRBJ1-2; a weak D match, TRBD1 (6 bases). Germline lookup yields CDR1 SGHRS and CDR2 YFSETQ. This CDR3 has 13 amino acids. The germline V and J ends were trimmed by 3 bases and 10 bases, with 16 bases remaining between them. The CDR3, as DNA: TGCGCCAGCAGCTCACAAACCGGGACACTCTACACCTTC. Amino acid sequence: CASSSQTGTLYTF.

This clone was recorded only once. The chain recombines TRBV27 with TRBJ2-1; 12 nucleotides align to TRBD1. In germline, CDR1 is MNHEY, CDR2 SMNVEV (reference sequence). The CDR3 is 20 residues long. V was clipped by 6 bases and J by 6 bases; unmatched bases: 21. This CDR3 is CASRSKPGTGGLGYRNEQFF. The CDR3 nucleotides are TGTGCCAGCAGAAGTAAGCCCGGGACAGGGGGCCTAGGTTATCGCAATGAGCAGTTCTTC.

The chain is built from TRBV4-1 and TRBJ2-1, with 10 bases that match TRBD2. Trimming cost V 1 base and J 0 bases; bases outside gene matches: 9. CDR1 is MGHRA, CDR2 YSYEKL, per germline. The length of the CDR3 is 19 residues. CDR3: CASSQGQRGGPSSYNEQFF. The CDR3 DNA is TGCGCCAGCAGCCAAGGGCAGCGGGGGGGCCCTAGCTCCTACAATGAGCAGTTCTTC.

V usage is TRBV5-1 and J usage is TRBJ2-2; 8 bases line up with TRBD1. Losses at the gene ends were 4 bases for V and 4 bases for J; bases not matched to a gene: 3. The CDR3 runs to 14 residues. Germline lookup yields CDR1 SGHRS and CDR2 YFSETQ. CDR3 sequence: CASSTTGVTGELFF. CDR3 DNA sequence: TGCGCCAGCAGCACGACAGGGGTCACCGGGGAGCTGTTTTTT.

The V call is TRBV19, the J call TRBJ1-1; 9 bases fit TRBD1. CDR1 is LNHDA and CDR2 is SQIVND in the germline V gene (reference sequence). The CDR3 totals 13 residues. V trimming: 4 bases; J trimming: 4 bases; junction bases outside the gene matches: 1. For the CDR3, the DNA is TGTGCCAGTAGTACGACAGGGGGCACTGAAGCTTTCTTT. Translation: CASSTTGGTEAFF.

V is TRBV2 and J is TRBJ1-4; D call uncertain. V shed 7 bases and J shed 7 bases, with 16 bases lying between them. The CDR3 is 14 amino acids. CDR1 is SNHLY, CDR2 FYNNEI, per germline. The CDR3 DNA follows: TGTGCCAGCACCGGCGGAGTGGCGGGTGAAAAACTGTTTTTT. Amino acid sequence: CASTGGVAGEKLFF.

The CDR3 is CASSKSNRRPDPSRNTEAFF. The CDR3 nucleotides are TGTGCCAGCAGCAAATCCAACCGAAGACCAGACCCCTCTCGGAACACTGAAGCTTTCTTT. J is TRBJ1-1 and V is TRBV21-1. TRBV21-1 has pseudogene status. This CDR3 contains 20 residues.

The table lists this clone with a count of one. The chain has TRBV9 and TRBJ2-7; possibly TRBD1 or TRBD2 for D (5 bases each). V lost 3 bases and J lost 7, with 23 bases in between. The CDR3 loop spans 16 amino acids. Germline-derived CDR1 and CDR2 are SGDLS and YYNGEE. The CDR3 DNA reads as TGTGCCAGCAGCGCGCGTACCGGGACCCCGGCTAGTGAGCAGTACTTC. Amino acid sequence: CASSARTGTPASEQYF.

The chain combines TRBV7-8 with TRBJ1-6; TRBD1 matches at 7 bases. The V gene end was trimmed by 2 bases and the J gene end by 7 bases; junction bases not matched to a gene: 8. Germline CDR1 and CDR2: SGHVS and FQNEAQ. The CDR3 is made up of 16 amino acids. Here the CDR3 reads CASSLPRTGLNSPLHF. Here the CDR3 DNA reads TGTGCCAGCAGCTTACCAAGGACAGGTTTGAATTCACCCCTCCACTTT.

This clone occurred a few times. CDR3 nucleotide sequence: TGCGCCAGCAGTGAGCCAGGACAAAACAACTACGAGCAGTACTTC. This encodes CASSEPGQNNYEQYF. The gene calls are TRBV10-2 and TRBJ2-7, with D possibly being TRBD1 (5 bases). The CDR3 spans 15 residues. CDR1 and CDR2 (germline): WSHSY, SAAADI. V lost 2 bases and J lost 3, with 14 bases in between.

The CDR3 bases are TGCGCCAGCAGCTTGGACACAGCGAGGGAGCAGTTCTTC. This codes for CASSLDTAREQFF. The V and J genes are TRBV5-1 and TRBJ2-1; D gene unclear. The CDR3 runs to 13 residues. Germline loops: CDR1 SGHRS, CDR2 YFSETQ. The V end was cut by 0 bases, the J end by 10 bases, with 11 bases between.

The rearrangement uses TRBV5-1 and TRBJ2-5; D unresolved. Germline loops: CDR1 SGHRS, CDR2 YFSETQ. This CDR3 spans 15 amino acids. With 0 bases removed from V and 1 base from J, the gap between germline ends came to 10 bases. The CDR3 DNA sequence: TGCGCCAGCAGCTTGGGGTGGGCAGGCCAAGAGACCCAGTACTTC. It codes for CASSLGWAGQETQYF.

The chain combines TRBV28 with TRBJ1-4; perhaps TRBD1 as D (6 bases). Trimming left V 6 bases short and J 0 bases short, with 14 bases between. Germline V gene lookup returns CDR1 MDHEN and CDR2 SYDVKM. This CDR3 has 16 amino acids. Written as DNA, the CDR3 is TGTGCCAGCAGACCGGACAGTTCAGCAACTAATGAAAAACTGTTTTTT. Amino acid sequence: CASRPDSSATNEKLFF.

The chain has TRBV11-2 and TRBJ1-1; 7 bases are shared with TRBD1. The CDR3 spans 16 residues. Trimming cost V 1 base and J 1 base; bases outside gene matches: 6. Germline V gives CDR1 SGHAT, CDR2 FQNNGV. CDR3 in amino acids: CASSLGPTGENTEAFF. For the CDR3, the DNA is TGTGCCAGCAGCTTAGGTCCAACAGGGGAGAACACTGAAGCTTTCTTT.

This chain uses TRBV5-1 with TRBJ1-6; TRBD1 aligns across 7 bases. The germline gives CDR1 SGHRS, CDR2 YFSETQ. The CDR3 loop spans 16 amino acids. Losses at the gene ends were 5 bases for V and 6 bases for J; bases not matched to a gene: 11. The CDR3 loop reads CASSIPSAGGNSPLHF. As DNA, the CDR3 is TGCGCCAGCAGTATCCCATCAGCAGGGGGTAATTCACCCCTCCACTTT.

The V call is TRBV6-6, the J call TRBJ2-7; the match to TRBD1 covers 8 bases. Germline CDR1 is MNHNY and CDR2 is SVGAGI (reference sequence). After removal of 6 bases from V and 3 bases from J, the junction contained 1 base not matched to a gene. The CDR3 is made up of 12 amino acids. DNA of the CDR3: TGTGCCAGCAGCGACAGGGGCTACGAGCAGTACTTC. It codes for CASSDRGYEQYF.

J is TRBJ2-2 and V is TRBV6-5, with D maybe TRBD1 (6 bases). Germline-derived CDR1 and CDR2 are MNHEY and SVGAGI. Trimming shortened V by 4 bases and J by 11 bases, and 14 bases separated the two germline ends. The CDR3 extends over 13 amino acids. CDR3 protein: CASSWLGQSELFF. In DNA, the CDR3 is TGTGCCAGCAGTTGGCTCGGACAGTCCGAGCTGTTTTTT.

The rearrangement links TRBV28 to TRBJ2-2; 13 bases agree with TRBD2. The V segment lost 9 bases and the J segment 8 bases; nucleotides outside the gene matches: 9. This CDR3 is 15 amino acids long. Germline CDR1 is MDHEN and CDR2 is SYDVKM. The CDR3 region has the DNA TGTGCCAGTCGACTAGCGGGGGGAATAATGGGGGAGCTGTTTTTT. Its translation is CASRLAGGIMGELFF.